This TCR beta chain derives from a study of sequential checkpoint blockade in melanoma. Study in general: Patients were randomized 1:1 to nivolumab-then-ipilimumab or ipilimumab-then-nivolumab first-line. Each arm's sequence ended with maintenance nivolumab.

The sample holds one count of this clone. The CDR3 spans 16 residues. Germline CDR1 SGHVS, CDR2 FQNEAQ. J was trimmed by 2 bases and V by 5 bases; bases with no gene match: 7. Regarding treatment: randomized to nivolumab then ipilimumab (arm A) or the reverse (arm B). Live CD3+CD8+ CD19− CD56− cells were sorted from PBMCs. Libraries were prepared by immunoSEQ multiplex PCR; TCRdb keeps only in-frame clonotypes and omits some of them. The top ten clones hold 9.5% to 15% of a sample with 35,000 to 50,000 clones, 86% of them seen once. The clonotype comes from a human donor with melanoma. This chain joins TRBV7-8 and TRBJ1-5, with 9 bases lining up with TRBD1. The sequenced sample was CD8+ T cells sorted from blood (inferred from file names), obtained from a patient given nivolumab and ipilimumab in sequence. The CDR3 spells CASSIGTGIGNQPQHF. In nucleotides, the CDR3 is TGTGCCAGCAGCATTGGGACAGGGATTGGCAATCAGCCCCAGCATTTT.